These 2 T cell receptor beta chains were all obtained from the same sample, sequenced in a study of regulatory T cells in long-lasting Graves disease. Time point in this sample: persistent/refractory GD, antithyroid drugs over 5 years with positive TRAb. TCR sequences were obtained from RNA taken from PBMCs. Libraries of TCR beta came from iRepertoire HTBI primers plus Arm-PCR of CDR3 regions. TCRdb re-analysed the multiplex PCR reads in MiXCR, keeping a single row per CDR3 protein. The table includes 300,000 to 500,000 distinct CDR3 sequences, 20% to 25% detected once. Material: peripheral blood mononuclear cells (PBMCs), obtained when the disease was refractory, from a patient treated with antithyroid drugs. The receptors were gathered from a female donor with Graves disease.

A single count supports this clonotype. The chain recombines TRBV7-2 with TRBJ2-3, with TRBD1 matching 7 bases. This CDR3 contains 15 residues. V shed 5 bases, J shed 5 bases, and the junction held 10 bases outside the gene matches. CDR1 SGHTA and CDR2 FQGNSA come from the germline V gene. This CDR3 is CASSPRDSHLDTQYF. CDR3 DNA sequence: TGTGCCAGCAGCCCCCGGGACAGTCATCTAGATACGCAGTATTTT.

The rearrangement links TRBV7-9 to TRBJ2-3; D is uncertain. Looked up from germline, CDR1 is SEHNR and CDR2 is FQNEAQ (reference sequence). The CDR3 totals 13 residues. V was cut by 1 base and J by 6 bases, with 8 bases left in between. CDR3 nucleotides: TGTGCCAGCAGCTTAGGCACGGAGGATACGCAGTATTTT. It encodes CASSLGTEDTQYF.